This T cell receptor (beta chain) was sequenced during a study of cytomegalovirus exposure and HLA in healthy donors. Worth noting for this clone: Its antigen is unidentified.

Germline V gives CDR1 SGHRS, CDR2 YFSETQ. CDR3 length equals 16 residues. The junction had 5 bases not matched to a gene; V was cut back by 0 bases and J by 2 bases. Vbeta (60) and Jbeta (13) primers were used in the PCR. Some clones are missing from TCRdb's copy, which holds only in-frame ones; the method was immunoSEQ multiplex PCR. The profile shows about 120,000 clones, 77% of them singletons. Findings of the study overall: Donors belonging to an Asian-associated ancestry cluster reportedly showed fewer N-insertions in productive TCRs than the roughly 670-donor mean, according to what a later analysis found.

Sequences were obtained from PBMCs. The TCR was taken from a man in his forties in good health and CMV-seropositive. The gene calls are TRBV5-1 and TRBJ1-2; TRBD1 aligns across 9 bases. CDR3 DNA: TGCGCCAGCAGCTTGGGAGGGACAGGGCGGAACTATGGCTACACCTTC. Amino acid sequence: CASSLGGTGRNYGYTF.